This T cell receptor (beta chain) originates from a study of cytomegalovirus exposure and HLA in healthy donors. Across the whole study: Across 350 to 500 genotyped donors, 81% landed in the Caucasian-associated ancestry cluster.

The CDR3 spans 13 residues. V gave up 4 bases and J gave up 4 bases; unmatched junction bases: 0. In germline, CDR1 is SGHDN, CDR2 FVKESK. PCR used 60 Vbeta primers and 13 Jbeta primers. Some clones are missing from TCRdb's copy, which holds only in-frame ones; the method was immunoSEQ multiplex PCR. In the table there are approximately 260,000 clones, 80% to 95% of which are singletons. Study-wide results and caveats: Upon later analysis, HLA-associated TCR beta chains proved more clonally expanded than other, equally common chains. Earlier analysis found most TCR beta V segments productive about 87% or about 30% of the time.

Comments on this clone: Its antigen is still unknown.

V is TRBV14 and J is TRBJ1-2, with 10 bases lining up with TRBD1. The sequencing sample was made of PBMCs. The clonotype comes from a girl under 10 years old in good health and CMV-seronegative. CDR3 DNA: TGTGCCAGCAGCCGGGACAGGGGCTATGGCTACACCTTC. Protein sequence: CASSRDRGYGYTF.